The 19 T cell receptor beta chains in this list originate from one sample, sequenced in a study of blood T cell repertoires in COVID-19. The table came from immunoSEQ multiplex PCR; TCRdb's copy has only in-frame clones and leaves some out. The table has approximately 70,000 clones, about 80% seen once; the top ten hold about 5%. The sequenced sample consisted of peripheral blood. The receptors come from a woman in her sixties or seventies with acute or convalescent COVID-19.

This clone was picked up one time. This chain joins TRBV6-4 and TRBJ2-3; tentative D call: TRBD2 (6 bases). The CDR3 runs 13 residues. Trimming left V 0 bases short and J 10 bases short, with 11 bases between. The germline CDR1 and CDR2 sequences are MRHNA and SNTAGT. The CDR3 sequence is CASSDSTTSPQYF. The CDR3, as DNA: TGTGCCAGCAGTGACTCGACAACTAGCCCGCAGTATTTT.

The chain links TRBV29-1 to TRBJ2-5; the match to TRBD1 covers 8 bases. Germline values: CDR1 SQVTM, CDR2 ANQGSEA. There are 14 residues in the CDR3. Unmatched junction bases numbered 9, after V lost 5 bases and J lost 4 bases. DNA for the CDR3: TGCAGCGTTCAGCTGACAGGGGTGGGAGAGACCCAGTACTTC. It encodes CSVQLTGVGETQYF.

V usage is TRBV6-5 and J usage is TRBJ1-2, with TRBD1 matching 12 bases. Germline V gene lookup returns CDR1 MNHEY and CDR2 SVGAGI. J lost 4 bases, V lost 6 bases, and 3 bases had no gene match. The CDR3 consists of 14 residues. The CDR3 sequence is CASRGQGASYGYTF. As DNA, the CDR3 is TGTGCCAGCAGGGGACAGGGGGCGAGCTATGGCTACACCTTC.

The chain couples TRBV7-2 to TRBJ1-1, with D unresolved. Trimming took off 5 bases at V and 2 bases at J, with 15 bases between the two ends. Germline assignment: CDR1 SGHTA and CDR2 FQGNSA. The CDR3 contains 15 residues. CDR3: CASSLPGAVNTEAFF. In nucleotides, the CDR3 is TGTGCCAGCAGCCTCCCGGGAGCCGTTAACACTGAAGCTTTCTTT.

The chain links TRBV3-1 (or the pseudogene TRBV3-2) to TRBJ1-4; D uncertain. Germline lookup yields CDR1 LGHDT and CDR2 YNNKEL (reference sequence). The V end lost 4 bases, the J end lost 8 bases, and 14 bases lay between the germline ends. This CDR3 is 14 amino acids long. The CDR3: CASSPRRLGEKLFF. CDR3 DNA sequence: TGTGCCAGCAGCCCAAGGAGGTTAGGGGAAAAACTGTTTTTT.

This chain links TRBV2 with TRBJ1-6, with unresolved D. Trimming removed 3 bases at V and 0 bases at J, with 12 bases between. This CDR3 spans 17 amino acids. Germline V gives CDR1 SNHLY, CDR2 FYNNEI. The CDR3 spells CASSEELLSSYNSPLHF. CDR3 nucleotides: TGTGCCAGCAGTGAGGAGCTTCTGAGCTCCTATAATTCACCCCTCCACTTT.

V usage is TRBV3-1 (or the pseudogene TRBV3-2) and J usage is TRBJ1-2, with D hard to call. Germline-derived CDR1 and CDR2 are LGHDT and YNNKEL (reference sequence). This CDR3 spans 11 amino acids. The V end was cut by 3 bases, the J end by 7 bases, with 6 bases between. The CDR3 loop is CASSQATGYTF. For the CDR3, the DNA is TGTGCCAGCAGCCAGGCCACTGGCTACACCTTC.

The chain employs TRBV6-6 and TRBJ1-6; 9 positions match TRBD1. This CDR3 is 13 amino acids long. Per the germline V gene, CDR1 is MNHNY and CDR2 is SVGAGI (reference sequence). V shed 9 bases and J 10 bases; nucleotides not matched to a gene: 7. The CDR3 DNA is TGTGCCAGTCAACAGGGGGCTCAATCACCCCTCCACTTT. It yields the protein CASQQGAQSPLHF.

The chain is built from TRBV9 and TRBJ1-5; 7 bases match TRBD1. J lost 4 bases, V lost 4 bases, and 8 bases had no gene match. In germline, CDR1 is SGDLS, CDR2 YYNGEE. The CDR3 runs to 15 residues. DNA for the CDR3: TGTGCCAGCAGCACAGGGGTGGTAGGAAATCAGCCCCAGCATTTT. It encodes CASSTGVVGNQPQHF.

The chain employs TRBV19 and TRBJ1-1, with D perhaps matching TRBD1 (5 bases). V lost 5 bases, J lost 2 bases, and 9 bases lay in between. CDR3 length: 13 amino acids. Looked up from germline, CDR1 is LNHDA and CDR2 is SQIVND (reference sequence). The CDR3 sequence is CASSWGGNTEAFF. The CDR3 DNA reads TGTGCCAGTAGTTGGGGCGGAAACACTGAAGCTTTCTTT. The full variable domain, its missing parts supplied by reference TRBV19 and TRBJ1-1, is DGGITQSPKYLFRKEGQNVTLSCEQNLNHDAMYWYRQDPGQGLRLIYYSQIVNDFQKGDIAEGYSVSREKKESFPLTVTSAQKNPTAFYLCASSWGGNTEAFFGQGTRLTVV.

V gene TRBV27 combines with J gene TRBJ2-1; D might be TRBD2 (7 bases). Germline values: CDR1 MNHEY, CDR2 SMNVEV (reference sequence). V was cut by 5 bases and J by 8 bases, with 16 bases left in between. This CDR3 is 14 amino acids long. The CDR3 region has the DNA TGTGCCAGCAGTCCCCGCCGGGGGGCCTATGAGCAGTTCTTC. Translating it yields CASSPRRGAYEQFF.

CDR3 amino acids: CASSLARLDRQETQYF. The CDR3 region has the DNA TGTGCCAGCAGCTTGGCGCGGCTAGATAGACAAGAGACCCAGTACTTC. V and J are TRBV5-4 and TRBJ2-5, with D uncertain. The V gene's germline CDR1 is SGHNT and CDR2 YYREEE (reference sequence). The CDR3 has 16 amino acids. Deletions cut 0 bases from V and 2 bases from J, with 14 bases between. The variable domain in full, with the rest retrieved from reference TRBV5-4 and TRBJ2-5, is ETGVTQSPTHLIKTRGQQVTLRCSSQSGHNTVSWYQQALGQGPQFIFQYYREEENGRGNFPPRFSGLQFPNYSSELNVNALELDDSALYLCASSLARLDRQETQYFGPGTRLLVL.

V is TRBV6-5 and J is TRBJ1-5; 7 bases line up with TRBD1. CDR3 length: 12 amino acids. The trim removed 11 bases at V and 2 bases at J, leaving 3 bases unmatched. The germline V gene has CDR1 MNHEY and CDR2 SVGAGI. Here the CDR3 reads CAAGTGNQPQHF. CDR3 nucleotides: TGTGCCGCCGGGACAGGCAATCAGCCCCAGCATTTT.

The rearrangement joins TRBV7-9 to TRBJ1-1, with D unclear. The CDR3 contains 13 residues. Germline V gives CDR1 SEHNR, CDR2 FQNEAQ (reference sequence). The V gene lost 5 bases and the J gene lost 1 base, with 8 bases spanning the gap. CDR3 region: CASSAAGNTEAFF. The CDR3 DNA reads TGTGCCAGCAGCGCCGCAGGGAACACTGAAGCTTTCTTT.

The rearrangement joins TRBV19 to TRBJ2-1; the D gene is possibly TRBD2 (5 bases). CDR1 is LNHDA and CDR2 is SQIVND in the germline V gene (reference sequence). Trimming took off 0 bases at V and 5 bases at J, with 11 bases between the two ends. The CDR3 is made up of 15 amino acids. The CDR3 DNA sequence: TGTGCCAGTAGTATAGATCTCGGGGTCCACAATGAGCAGTTCTTC. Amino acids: CASSIDLGVHNEQFF.

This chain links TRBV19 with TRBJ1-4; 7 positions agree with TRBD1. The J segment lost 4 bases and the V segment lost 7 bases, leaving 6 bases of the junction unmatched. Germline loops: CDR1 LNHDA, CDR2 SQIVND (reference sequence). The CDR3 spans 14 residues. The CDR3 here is CASNNRQGNEKLFF. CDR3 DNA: TGTGCCAGTAATAACCGACAGGGTAATGAAAAACTGTTTTTT.

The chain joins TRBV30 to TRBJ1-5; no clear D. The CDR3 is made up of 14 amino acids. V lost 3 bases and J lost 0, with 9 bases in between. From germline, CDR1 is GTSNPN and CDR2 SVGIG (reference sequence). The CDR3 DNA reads TGTGCCTGGAGCCAGTTTCATAGCAATCAGCCCCAGCATTTT. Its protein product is CAWSQFHSNQPQHF.

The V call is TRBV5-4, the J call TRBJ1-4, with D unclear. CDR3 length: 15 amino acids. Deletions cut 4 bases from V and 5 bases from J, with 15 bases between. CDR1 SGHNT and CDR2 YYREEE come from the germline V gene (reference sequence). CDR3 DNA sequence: TGTGCCAGCAGCCCGGACTTAAACGGGAATGAAAAACTGTTTTTT. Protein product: CASSPDLNGNEKLFF.

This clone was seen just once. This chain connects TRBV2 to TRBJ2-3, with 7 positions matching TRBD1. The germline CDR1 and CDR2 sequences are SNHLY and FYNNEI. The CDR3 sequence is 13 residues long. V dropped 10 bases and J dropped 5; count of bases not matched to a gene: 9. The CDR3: CATLRGLGDTQYF. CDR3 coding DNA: TGTGCCACCCTTAGGGGGCTGGGAGATACGCAGTATTTT.